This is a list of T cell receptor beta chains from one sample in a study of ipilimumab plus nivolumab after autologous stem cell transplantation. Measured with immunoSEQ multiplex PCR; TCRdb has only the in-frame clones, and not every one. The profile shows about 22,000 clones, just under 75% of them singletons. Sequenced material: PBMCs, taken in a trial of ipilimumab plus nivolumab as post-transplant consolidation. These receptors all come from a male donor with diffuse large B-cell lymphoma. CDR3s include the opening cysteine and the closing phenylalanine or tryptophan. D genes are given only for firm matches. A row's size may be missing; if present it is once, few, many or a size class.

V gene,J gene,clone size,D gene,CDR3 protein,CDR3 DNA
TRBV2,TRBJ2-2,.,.,CASSPLGGTRELFF,TGTGCCAGCAGCCCGCTGGGAGGAACCCGGGAGCTGTTTTTT
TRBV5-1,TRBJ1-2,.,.,CASTPDSSNGYTF,TGCGCCAGCACCCCAGACAGTAGCAATGGCTACACCTTC
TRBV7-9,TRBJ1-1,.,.,CASTKLAWESGFTEAFF,TGTGCCAGCACCAAATTAGCTTGGGAGTCGGGGTTCACTGAAGCTTTCTTT
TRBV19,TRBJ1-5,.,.,CASSIAGGGRSQPQHF,TGTGCCAGTAGTATAGCTGGCGGGGGCAGGTCTCAGCCCCAGCATTTT
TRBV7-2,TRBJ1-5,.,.,CASSSRSNQPQHF,TGTGCCAGCAGCTCACGTAGCAATCAGCCCCAGCATTTT
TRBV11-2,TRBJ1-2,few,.,CASSLSGTTYGYTF,TGTGCCAGCAGCCTATCCGGGACGACCTATGGCTACACCTTC
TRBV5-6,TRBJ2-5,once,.,CASSLGGAEETQYF,TGTGCCAGCAGCTTGGGCGGGGCTGAAGAGACCCAGTACTTC
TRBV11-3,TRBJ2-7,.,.,CASSLDRQVSYEQYF,TGTGCCAGCAGCTTAGACCGACAGGTCTCCTACGAGCAGTACTTC
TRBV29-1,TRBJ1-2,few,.,CSVESQVNGYTF,TGCAGCGTTGAGTCACAGGTGAATGGCTACACCTTC
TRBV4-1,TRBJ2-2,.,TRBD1,CASSPIDRDSVVLFF,TGCGCCAGCAGCCCTATAGACAGGGATTCGGTGGTGCTGTTTTTT
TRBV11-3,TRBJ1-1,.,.,CASSVVLNTEAFF,TGTGCCAGCAGCGTTGTATTGAACACTGAAGCTTTCTTT
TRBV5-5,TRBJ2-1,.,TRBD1,CASSPGLDRGVNNEQFF,TGTGCCAGCAGCCCAGGATTGGACAGGGGGGTTAACAATGAGCAGTTCTTC
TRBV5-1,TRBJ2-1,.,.,CASSPGTGSYNEQFF,TGCGCCAGCAGCCCCGGGACGGGCTCCTACAATGAGCAGTTCTTC
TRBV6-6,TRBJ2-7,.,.,CASSYSAGQWSYEQYF,TGTGCCAGCAGTTACTCCGCGGGACAATGGAGCTACGAGCAGTACTTC